The 10 T cell receptor beta chains listed next were all sequenced from one sample in a study of vaccination and CD4 T cells after COVID-19. Described treatment: roughly 11-day PBMC culture with coronavirus spike peptide pools or control peptides (ViraFEST assay). No antigen is known for these receptors. Sequencing of the DNA from cultured CD4+ T cells was carried out with the Oncomine TCR Beta short-read assay. Using its own MiXCR run on the PCR reads, TCRdb lists one record per CDR3 protein. The repertoire holds some 20,000 distinct CDR3 sequences, 35% to 50% seen once, with around 13% in the top ten. Sequences were obtained from CD4+ T cells from blood, cultured in vitro. The receptors originated from a human donor who had recovered from COVID-19.

The rearrangement links TRBV20-1 to TRBJ2-7; 8 nucleotides agree with TRBD1. The J segment lost 6 bases and the V segment lost 3 bases, leaving 10 bases of the junction unmatched. The CDR3 runs 14 residues. CDR1 and CDR2 (germline): DFQATT, SNEGSKA (reference sequence). CDR3 sequence (DNA): TGCAGTGCTAGGAGGGCTACAGGGGGTGGCGAGCAGTACTTC. It translates to CSARRATGGGEQYF.

This clonotype was found a few times. The chain has TRBV4-3 and TRBJ2-3; D is undetermined. Per the germline V gene, CDR1 is LGHNA and CDR2 is YSLEER. Trimming removed 4 bases at V and 2 bases at J, with 13 bases between. CDR3 length: 15 amino acids. The CDR3 DNA sequence: TGCGCCAGCAGCCGGAGTCGCATCTTCACAGATACGCAGTATTTT. Protein product: CASSRSRIFTDTQYF.

By sample fraction, this clonotype is medium-sized. This chain uses TRBV7-2 with TRBJ2-7; 9 nucleotides match TRBD2. From germline, CDR1 is SGHTA and CDR2 FQGNSA. The CDR3 length is 13 residues. The trim removed 7 bases at V and 5 bases at J, leaving 6 bases unmatched. CDR3 sequence (DNA): TGTGCCAGCAAAGGACTAGCGTCGAACGAGCAGTACTTC. Translating gives CASKGLASNEQYF.

Regarding this clonotype: One junction end does not reproduce the germline sequence, and a read error may be involved. The chain couples TRBV27 to TRBJ1-6, with D maybe TRBD1 (5 bases). Germline V gene sequence: CDR1 MNHEY, CDR2 SMNVEV (reference sequence). The CDR3 has 16 amino acids. The CDR3 DNA follows: TGTGCCAGCAGTTTAAAATGGGGCTTAAACAATTCACTCCTCCACTTT. Translation gives CASSLKWGLNNSLLHF.

This clonotype was counted a few times. The rearrangement joins TRBV6-2 or TRBV6-3 to TRBJ2-3; D is unresolved. Germline assignment: CDR1 MNHEY and CDR2 SVGEGT. Trimming stripped 0 bases from V and 7 bases from J, with 2 bases between. The CDR3 covers 11 residues. CDR3 loop: CASSYSNTQYF. The CDR3 nucleotides read TGTGCCAGCAGTTACTCTAATACGCAGTATTTT.

This clonotype was seen a handful of times. This chain joins TRBV7-2 and TRBJ1-1; D unclear. CDR1 is SGHTA and CDR2 is FQGNSA in the germline V gene. Trimming cost V 1 base and J 0 bases, with 6 bases left between them. This CDR3 contains 14 residues. The DNA for the CDR3 is TGTGCCAGCAGCTTAGTATCCATGAACACTGAAGCTTTCTTT. Translating it yields CASSLVSMNTEAFF.

This clonotype turned up a few times. The chain combines TRBV11-1 with TRBJ2-7; D is undetermined. CDR3 length equals 15 residues. The germline V gene has CDR1 SGHAT and CDR2 FQDESV (reference sequence). V lost 1 base to trimming and J lost 0 bases, with 10 bases between them. The CDR3 reads CASSLEGGSSYEQYF. CDR3 nucleotide sequence: TGTGCCAGCAGCTTAGAAGGTGGCAGCTCCTACGAGCAGTACTTC.

This clonotype showed up just a few times. The gene calls are TRBV12-3 or TRBV12-4 and TRBJ1-2; D might be TRBD1 (6 bases). The V gene lost 3 bases and the J gene lost 3 bases, with 11 bases spanning the gap. CDR3 length: 14 amino acids. CDR3 sequence reads: CASSFYSGDYGYTF. The DNA for the CDR3 is TGTGCCAGCAGTTTTTACTCAGGGGACTATGGCTACACCTTC.

The chain recombines TRBV4-3 with TRBJ1-2; D not resolved. The CDR3 is made up of 14 amino acids. The germline V and J ends were trimmed by 0 bases and 3 bases, with 8 bases remaining between them. Germline V gene sequence: CDR1 LGHNA, CDR2 YSLEER. CDR3 nucleotide sequence: TGCGCCAGCAGCCAAGATGCGACATACTATGGCTACACCTTC. The encoded protein is CASSQDATYYGYTF.

This clonotype was picked up a small number of times. CDR3 sequence (DNA): TGTGCCAGCAGCAAAGGAGGTACAGGGGGCTTTATTAGCAATCAGCCCCAGCATTTT. Residues: CASSKGGTGGFISNQPQHF. This rearrangement joins TRBV21-1 to TRBJ1-5; the table's D call, TRBD1, has no DNA check behind it. TRBV21-1 is described as a pseudogene. This CDR3 is built from 19 residues.